This TCR beta chain was recorded in a study of shared clonotypes between healthy human individuals. V dropped 3 bases and J dropped 7 bases, with 18 bases sitting between them. Germline CDR1 and CDR2: MDHEN and SYDVKM. CDR3 length: 16 residues. Samples underwent the assay at deep level. The method was immunoSEQ multiplex PCR; TCRdb's version includes in-frame clones alone and lacks a portion of them. The table has under 120,000 clones, 67% seen once. The receptor comes from a woman in her thirties in good health. Specimen: memory CD8+ T cells sorted from blood. Subset meaning: CD45RO+ cells pooled with CCR7-negative TemRA cells. V and J are TRBV28 and TRBJ2-2, with unresolved D. CDR3: CASSFTSEPFGGELFF. In DNA, the CDR3 is TGTGCCAGCAGTTTCACGTCGGAACCGTTTGGCGGGGAGCTGTTTTTT.